This T cell receptor beta chain comes out of a study of regulatory T cells in long-lasting Graves disease. Overall study results and limits: In persistent patients, shared public clonotypes (over 2,500) outnumbered those in new patients (roughly 1,000).

CDR1 MNHEY and CDR2 SVGAGI come from the germline V gene. Losses at the gene ends were 0 bases for V and 0 bases for J; bases not matched to a gene: 6. The CDR3 has 19 amino acids. This clonotype appeared many times. Its antigen is undetermined. The authors built TCR beta libraries using iRepertoire HTBI primers and Arm-PCR of CDR3 regions. TCRdb analysed the multiplex PCR reads with MiXCR anew, one entry per CDR3 protein. The sample has about 610,000 distinct CDR3 sequences, roughly 15% seen once. As for time point: newly diagnosed GD, antithyroid drugs for less than 3 months. PBMC-extracted RNA yielded the TCR library. In addition, the sample was reused for a study of T cells in Graves' hyperthyroidism and ophthalmopathy. As reported in that work: Most expanded thyroid clonotypes above 0.001 recurred in blood.

The sequence was collected from a man aged 18 to 29 with Graves disease. This chain uses TRBV6-5 with TRBJ2-1; 12 bases line up with TRBD2. Sequences were derived from peripheral blood mononuclear cells (PBMCs), sampled at new diagnosis, from a patient treated with antithyroid drugs. In DNA, the CDR3 is TGTGCCAGCAGTTACTCCCTAGCGGGAGGGTATCCCTCCTACAATGAGCAGTTCTTC. Protein sequence: CASSYSLAGGYPSYNEQFF.